This paragraph reports one T cell receptor (beta chain). This sample is part of a study of blood T cell repertoires in COVID-19. Study-wide background: The United States, Italy and Spain supplied acute and convalescent COVID-19 samples. Sources were T cells, B-cell-depleted T cells, or PBMCs; the material itself was cDNA or gDNA.

Authors' processing steps: Amplified reference gene primers provided the basis for estimating nucleated cell counts. Method: immunoSEQ multiplex PCR; TCRdb's copy keeps in-frame clones and lacks some. For V, J and clone size, that table is used; D and trimming come from the DNA. The sample holds some 230,000 clones; about 80% are singletons and the top ten take over 14%. Participant-reported clinical history was the basis for cohort assignment. Trimming removed 1 base from V and 13 bases from J, with 13 bases in between. CDR1 and CDR2 (germline): DFQATT, SNEGSKA (reference sequence). There are 11 residues in the CDR3.

The clonotype comes from a man aged 35 to 55 who had recovered from COVID-19. Sequencing was performed on PBMCs or T cells enriched from blood (not recorded which). V gene TRBV20-1 combines with J gene TRBJ1-2, with D possibly matching TRBD1 (5 bases). The DNA for the CDR3 is TGCAGTGCTAGAGGCGGGGGTGTCGTCACCTTC. Translated, it gives CSARGGGVVTF.